This T cell receptor (beta chain) emerged from a study of blood T cell repertoires in COVID-19 (dated by TCRdb to between 2020 and 2021). In the study overall: The collaborator samples originated in the United States, Italy and Spain and spanned the acute and convalescent phases of COVID-19. The prospective study material was composed of cDNA or gDNA derived from T cells, B-cell-depleted T cells, or PBMCs. Subjects who had been exposed to COVID-19, were actively infected with it, or had recovered from it provided the deeply sampled blood TCRbeta repertoires that made up the dataset. The repertoires were made available in a free public database intended to serve as a resource for research on the immune response to SARS-CoV-2. The samples were drawn from the first 160 participants of the ongoing ImmuneRACE study and from 1,254 subjects provided by 6 global collaborators. Sample metadata almost always included a de-identified subject ID, COVID-19 status, age in years and sex. HLA class I and class II types, where available, came from metadata supplied by the sample provider rather than from assay-based typing. What the study reported, not specific to this receptor: How much clinical and demographic metadata was included differed by source and by participant, and the metadata was provided uncurated.

TCRbeta CDR3 regions were amplified from genomic DNA by means of the immunoSEQ Assay, a bias-controlled multiplex PCR. For the original study's pipeline: The number of nucleated cells in each sample was estimated from the amplification of reference gene primers within the assay. To quantify the absolute abundance of each unique TCRbeta CDR3 rearrangement, sequence reads were collapsed and filtered. For each sample, productive Simpson clonality was calculated as the square root of Simpson's diversity index over productive rearrangements. TCRdb took over this immuneACCESS table, retaining in-frame rearrangements with V and J assigned. Such tables are incomplete; in checked studies, under half of the missing clones stem from an unresolved V gene, and the remainder is unexplained. V, J and clone size were drawn from that table, and D and trimming were deduced from the DNA. This sample lists about 250,000 clones; 90% were detected once. Together, the top ten hold 2.1% of the sample.

Worth noting for this clone: Its cognate antigen has yet to be identified. No much larger clone is present one base from it, and per-base qualities are unavailable. The sample holds other DNA sequences that translate to the same CDR3.

V is pared back by 3 bases and J by 0 bases, with 5 bases lying between the germline termini. The germline V gene specifies SGHTA as CDR1 and FQGNSA as CDR2. From the cysteine up to the phenylalanine, the CDR3 has a length of 13 residues. Solely the CDR3 DNA is kept, with 39 bases framed from the first base. One collaborating source in Seattle enrolled patients during active infection and followed them longitudinally through the course of disease. Collaborating institutions collected whole blood in K2EDTA tubes following their own protocols. For TCRbeta analysis, collaborators shipped samples in one of three forms: frozen whole blood, isolated PBMCs, or DNA extracted from either of those sample types.

Source material: peripheral blood. The clonotype was recovered from a woman aged 60-75 years with COVID-19, enrolled during active disease. Recombination connected TRBV7-2 to TRBJ1-1; the D gene remains uncertain. The DNA reads as follows: TGTGCCAGCAGCTTTTCTTTGAACACTGAAGCTTTCTTT. Its amino acids are CASSFSLNTEAFF.